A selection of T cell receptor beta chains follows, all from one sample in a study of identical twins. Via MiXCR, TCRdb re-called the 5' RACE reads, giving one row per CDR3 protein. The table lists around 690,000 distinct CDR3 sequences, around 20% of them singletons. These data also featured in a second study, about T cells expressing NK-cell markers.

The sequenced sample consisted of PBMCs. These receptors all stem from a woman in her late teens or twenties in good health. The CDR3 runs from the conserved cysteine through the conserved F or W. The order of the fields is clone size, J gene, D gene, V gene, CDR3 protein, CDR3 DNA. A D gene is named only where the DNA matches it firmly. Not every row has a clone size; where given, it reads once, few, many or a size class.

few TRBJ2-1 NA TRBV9 CASSGDDGPEQFF TGTGCCAGCAGCGGCGACGATGGGCCTGAGCAGTTCTTC
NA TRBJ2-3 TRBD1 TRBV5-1 CASRQQGARTDTQYF TGCGCCAGCAGACAACAGGGGGCGAGGACAGATACGCAGTATTTT
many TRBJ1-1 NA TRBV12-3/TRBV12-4 CASSLRERPAEAFF TGTGCCAGCAGTTTGCGGGAAAGGCCTGCTGAAGCTTTCTTT
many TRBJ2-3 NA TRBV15 CATSRRGTTDTQYF TGTGCCACCAGCAGACGTGGGACCACAGATACGCAGTATTTT
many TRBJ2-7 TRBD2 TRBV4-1 CASSPWEGYEQYF TGCGCCAGCAGCCCCTGGGAGGGCTACGAGCAGTACTTC
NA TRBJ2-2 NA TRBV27 CASTGGGAIPGELFF TGTGCCAGCACCGGAGGGGGCGCGATTCCCGGGGAGCTGTTTTTT
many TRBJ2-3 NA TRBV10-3 CAIWSGTDTQYF TGTGCCATCTGGTCTGGCACAGATACGCAGTATTTT
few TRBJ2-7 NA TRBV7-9 CASSFPGSHEQYF TGTGCCAGCAGCTTCCCGGGGTCCCACGAGCAGTACTTC
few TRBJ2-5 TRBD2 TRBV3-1 CASSQAASGVLDQYF TGTGCCAGCAGCCAAGCGGCTAGCGGGGTCTTGGACCAGTACTTC
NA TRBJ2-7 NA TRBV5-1 CASSLQSGASYEQYF TGCGCCAGCAGCTTACAGTCAGGTGCTTCCTACGAGCAGTACTTC
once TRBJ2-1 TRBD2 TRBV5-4 CASSRGGRDNEQFF TGTGCCAGCAGCAGAGGCGGGAGGGACAATGAGCAGTTCTTC
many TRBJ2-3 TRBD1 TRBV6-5 CASSYGTGGTDTQYF TGTGCCAGCAGTTACGGTACAGGGGGTACAGATACGCAGTATTTT
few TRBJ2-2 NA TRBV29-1 CSVRHYTGELFF TGCAGCGTGCGACACTACACCGGGGAGCTGTTTTTT
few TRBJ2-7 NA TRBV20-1 CSARWVVDYEQYF TGCAGTGCTAGATGGGTCGTGGACTACGAGCAGTACTTC
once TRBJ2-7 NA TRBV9 CASSVEDTAYEQYF TGTGCCAGCAGCGTAGAGGACACGGCCTACGAGCAGTACTTC
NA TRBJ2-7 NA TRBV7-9 CASSLKALGQAYEQYF TGTGCCAGCAGCTTAAAGGCCCTGGGTCAAGCCTACGAGCAGTACTTC
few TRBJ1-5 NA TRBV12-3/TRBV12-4 CASSLSFSNQPQHF TGTGCCAGCAGTTTAAGTTTTAGCAATCAGCCCCAGCATTTT
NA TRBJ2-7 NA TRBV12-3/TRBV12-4 CASSFRTMAYEQYF TGTGCCAGCAGTTTCCGGACGATGGCCTACGAGCAGTACTTC
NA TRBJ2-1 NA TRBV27 CASSFQGYNEQFF TGTGCCAGCAGTTTTCAGGGATACAATGAGCAGTTCTTC
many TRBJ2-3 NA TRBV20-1 CSASGQTAADTQYF TGCAGTGCTAGTGGGCAGACTGCGGCAGATACGCAGTATTTT
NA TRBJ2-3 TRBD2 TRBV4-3 CASSQGTSGSVGTQYF TGCGCCAGCAGCCAAGGGACTAGCGGTAGCGTCGGTACGCAGTATTTT
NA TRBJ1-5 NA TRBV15 CATSRDPKGVNQPQHF TGTGCCACCAGCAGAGATCCAAAGGGGGTTAATCAGCCCCAGCATTTT
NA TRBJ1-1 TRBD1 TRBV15 CATSPQGGTEAFF TGTGCCACCAGCCCGCAGGGGGGGACTGAAGCTTTCTTT
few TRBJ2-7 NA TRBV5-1 CASSLDVRQRTYEQYF TGCGCCAGCAGCTTGGACGTTCGACAGCGAACCTACGAGCAGTACTTC
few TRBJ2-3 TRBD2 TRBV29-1 CSSGGLAGVTDTQYF TGCAGCTCTGGGGGTCTAGCGGGGGTCACAGATACGCAGTATTTT
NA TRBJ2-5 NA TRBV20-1 CSARGDWLETQYF TGCAGTGCTAGAGGGGACTGGCTTGAGACCCAGTACTTC
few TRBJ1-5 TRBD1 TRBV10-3 CAISLGQGGNQPQHF TGTGCCATCAGCTTAGGACAGGGCGGCAATCAGCCCCAGCATTTT
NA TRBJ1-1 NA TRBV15 CATSRDISPPNTEAFF TGTGCCACCAGCAGAGATATTTCCCCTCCGAACACTGAAGCTTTCTTT
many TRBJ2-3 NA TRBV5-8 CASSLGTGTFTDTQYF TGTGCCAGCAGCTTAGGGACCGGGACCTTCACAGATACGCAGTATTTT
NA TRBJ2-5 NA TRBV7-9 CASSLEWEDTQYF TGTGCCAGCAGCTTAGAGTGGGAGGATACCCAGTACTTC
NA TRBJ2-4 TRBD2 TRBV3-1 CASSTTSSANIQYF TGTGCCAGCAGCACGACTAGCTCGGCAAACATTCAGTACTTC
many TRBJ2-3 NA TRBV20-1 CSASADTQYF TGCAGTGCTAGTGCAGATACGCAGTATTTT
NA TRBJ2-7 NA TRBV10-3 CAIANRDEQYF TGTGCCATTGCCAATCGCGACGAGCAGTACTTC
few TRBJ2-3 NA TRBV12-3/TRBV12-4 CASSLERRALVGTDTQYF TGTGCCAGCAGTTTAGAGAGAAGGGCTTTGGTTGGCACAGATACGCAGTATTTT
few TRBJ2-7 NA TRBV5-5 CASSLGWTKFGEQYF TGTGCCAGCAGCTTGGGGTGGACAAAGTTTGGCGAGCAGTACTTC
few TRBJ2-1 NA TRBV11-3 CASRPGWSFYNEQFF TGTGCCAGCAGGCCGGGGTGGAGTTTTTACAATGAGCAGTTCTTC
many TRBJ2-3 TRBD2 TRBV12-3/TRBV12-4 CATSSGLGTDTQYF TGTGCCACCTCGTCGGGACTAGGCACAGATACGCAGTATTTT
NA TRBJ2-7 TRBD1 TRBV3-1 CASSQEGQGFYEQYF TGTGCCAGCAGCCAAGAGGGACAGGGTTTCTACGAGCAGTACTTC
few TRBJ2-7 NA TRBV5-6 CASSTRGRFFYEQYF TGTGCCAGCAGCACCCGGGGGCGGTTTTTCTACGAGCAGTACTTC
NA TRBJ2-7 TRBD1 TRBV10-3 CAIRTGTASYEQYF TGTGCCATCAGGACCGGGACAGCGAGCTACGAGCAGTACTTC
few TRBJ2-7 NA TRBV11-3 CASSLDPQTYEQYF TGTGCCAGCAGCTTAGATCCCCAGACCTACGAGCAGTACTTC
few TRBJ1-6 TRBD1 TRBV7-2 CASSLRTGANSPLHF TGTGCCAGCAGCTTAAGGACAGGTGCTAATTCACCCCTCCACTTT
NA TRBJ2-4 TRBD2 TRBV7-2 CASSLIGGRVRDIQYF TGTGCCAGCAGCTTAATAGGCGGGAGAGTTCGGGACATTCAGTACTTC
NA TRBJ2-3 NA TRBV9 CASSVVATDTQYF TGTGCCAGCAGCGTAGTGGCTACAGATACGCAGTATTTT
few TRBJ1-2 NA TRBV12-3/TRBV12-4 CASSPHIYGYTF TGTGCCAGCAGTCCTCATATCTATGGCTACACCTTC
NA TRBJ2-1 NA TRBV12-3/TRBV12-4 CASSPLAGAFNEQFF TGTGCCAGCAGCCCTCTTGCGGGGGCCTTCAATGAGCAGTTCTTC
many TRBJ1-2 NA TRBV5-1 CASSLDNYGYTF TGCGCCAGCAGCTTGGACAACTATGGCTACACCTTC
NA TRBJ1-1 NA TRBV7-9 CASRQGGSAEAFF TGTGCCAGCAGACAAGGGGGGTCTGCGGAAGCTTTCTTT
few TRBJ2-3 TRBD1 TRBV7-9 CASSSPDRGRVDTQYF TGTGCCAGCAGCTCCCCGGACAGGGGGCGAGTAGATACGCAGTATTTT
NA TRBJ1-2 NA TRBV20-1 CSARLPSQYGYTF TGCAGCGCTCGCCTTCCATCCCAGTATGGCTACACCTTC
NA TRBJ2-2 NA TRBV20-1 CSAPGSSHDLFTGELFF TGCAGTGCCCCAGGGTCCAGTCACGACCTGTTCACCGGGGAGCTGTTTTTT
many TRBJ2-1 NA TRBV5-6 CASSRDWHEQFF TGTGCCAGCAGCCGCGACTGGCATGAGCAGTTCTTC
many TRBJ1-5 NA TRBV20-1 CSALVIRGPQHF TGCAGTGCCCTCGTGATACGTGGGCCCCAGCATTTT